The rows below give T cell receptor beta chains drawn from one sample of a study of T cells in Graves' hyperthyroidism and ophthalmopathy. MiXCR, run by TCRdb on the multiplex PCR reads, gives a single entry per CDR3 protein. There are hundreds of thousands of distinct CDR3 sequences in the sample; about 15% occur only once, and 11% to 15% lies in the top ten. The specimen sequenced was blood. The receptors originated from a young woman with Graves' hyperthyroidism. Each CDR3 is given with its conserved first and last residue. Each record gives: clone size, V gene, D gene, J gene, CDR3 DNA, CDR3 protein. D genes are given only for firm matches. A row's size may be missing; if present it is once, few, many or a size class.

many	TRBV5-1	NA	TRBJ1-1	TGCGCCAGCAGCTGGGGGGACCTTGAGAACACTGAAGCTTTCTTT	CASSWGDLENTEAFF
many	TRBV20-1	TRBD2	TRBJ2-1	TGCAGTGCTAGAGATAAGCGGGGGGGAAACAATGAGCAGTTCTTC	CSARDKRGGNNEQFF
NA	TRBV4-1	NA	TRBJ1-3	TGCGCCAGCAGCCAAGAGTTGGGAAGAAACACCATATATTTT	CASSQELGRNTIYF
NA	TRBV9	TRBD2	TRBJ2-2	TGTGCCAGCAGTAAAACTAGCGGGGCGAACACCGGGGAGCTGTTTTTT	CASSKTSGANTGELFF
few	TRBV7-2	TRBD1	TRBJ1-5	TGTGCCAGCAGCTCGGGGGGGACAGGGGCCCAGCCCCAGCATTTT	CASSSGGTGAQPQHF
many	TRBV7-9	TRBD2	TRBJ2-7	TGTGCCAGCAGCTCCAACAGTCGGGAGGGCGGGGACGAGCAGTACTTC	CASSSNSREGGDEQYF
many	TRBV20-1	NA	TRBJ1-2	TGCAGTGCTGGTAGGAGAGAAAGCTATGGCTACACCTTC	CSAGRRESYGYTF
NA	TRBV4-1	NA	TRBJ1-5	TGCGCCAGCAGCCAAGATAACGGGGACCCTTTCAGGACCCAGCATTTT	CASSQDNGDPFRTQHF
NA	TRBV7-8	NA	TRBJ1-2	TGTGCCAGCAGCTTAGCTTATGGACAGTTCAATGGCTACACCTTC	CASSLAYGQFNGYTF
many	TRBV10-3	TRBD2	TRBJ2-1	TGTGCCATCGCACTAGCGGGAGTCAATGAGCAGTTCTTC	CAIALAGVNEQFF
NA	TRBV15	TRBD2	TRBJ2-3	TGTGCCACCAGCAGGACTAGCGGGATGCAAGATACGCAGTATTTT	CATSRTSGMQDTQYF
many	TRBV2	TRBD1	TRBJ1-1	TGTGCCAGCAGGCCCACACCAAGCCGACAGGGAGCAGCTTTCTTT	CASRPTPSRQGAAFF
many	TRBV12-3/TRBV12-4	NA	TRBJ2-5	TGTGCCAGCAGCCCCCGCCTCAGGGAACGGCAAGAGACCCAGTACTTC	CASSPRLRERQETQYF
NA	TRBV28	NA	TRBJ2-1	TGTGCCAGCAGTTACCGGGACCGCTCCTACAATGAGCAGTTCTTC	CASSYRDRSYNEQFF
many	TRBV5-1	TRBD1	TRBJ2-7	TGCGCCAGCAGCTTGGAGGGGACAGGGGTCGGCGAGCAGTACTTC	CASSLEGTGVGEQYF
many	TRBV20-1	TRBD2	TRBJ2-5	TGCAGTGCTAGAGGTTCTGGGCTAGCGGAGGAGACCCAGTACTTC	CSARGSGLAEETQYF
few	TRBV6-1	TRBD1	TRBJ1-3	TGTGCCAGCAGCGGGACTTCGACAGGGAACTTTGGAAACACCATATATTTT	CASSGTSTGNFGNTIYF
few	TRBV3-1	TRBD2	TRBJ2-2	TGTGCCAGCAGCCAAAAAGCGGGAGGTGCCGGGGAGCTGTTTTTT	CASSQKAGGAGELFF
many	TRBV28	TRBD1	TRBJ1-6	TGTGCCAGCAGTCTTATTCAACGGGACAGTCCTTCACCCCTCCACTTT	CASSLIQRDSPSPLHF
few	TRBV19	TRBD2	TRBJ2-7	TGTGCCAGTAGACAAGCGGGAAATTCCTACGAGCAGTACTTC	CASRQAGNSYEQYF
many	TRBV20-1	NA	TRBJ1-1	TGCAGTGCTACAAGGGGCTACACGGGTGAAGCTTTCTTT	CSATRGYTGEAFF
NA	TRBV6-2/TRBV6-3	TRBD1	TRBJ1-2	TGTGCCAGCAGGAGAACAGGGGGCGTCTATGGCTACACCTTC	CASRRTGGVYGYTF
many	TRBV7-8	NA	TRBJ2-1	TGTGCCAGCAGCCCCAAACGCTGGGTGTCCTACAATGAGCAGTTCTTC	CASSPKRWVSYNEQFF
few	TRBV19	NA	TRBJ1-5	TGTGCCACCCACAACGGGAATAGCAATCAGCCCCAGCATTTT	CATHNGNSNQPQHF
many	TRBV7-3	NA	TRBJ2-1	TGTGCCAGCAGCTTAAAGGTCGACCTGAGCTCCTACAATGAGCAGTTCTTC	CASSLKVDLSSYNEQFF
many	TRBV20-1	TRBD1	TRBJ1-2	TGCAGTGCCGAAAGGACAGGGGAATATGGCTACACCTTC	CSAERTGEYGYTF
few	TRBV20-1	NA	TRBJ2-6	TGCAGTGCGCTCAGGGGCAGCTCTGGGGCCAACGTCCTGACTTTC	CSALRGSSGANVLTF
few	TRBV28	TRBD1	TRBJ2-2	TGTGCCAGCAGGGCCAGGGGGCCCGGGGAGCTGTTTTTT	CASRARGPGELFF
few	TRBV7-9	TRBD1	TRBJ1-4	TGTGCCAGCAGCTCTAGGACAGGGCAAGGTGAAAAACTGTTTTTT	CASSSRTGQGEKLFF
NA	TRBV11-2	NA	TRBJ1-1	TGTGCCAGCAGCTCACAGGGTAGGGTGAACACTGAAGCTTTCTTT	CASSSQGRVNTEAFF
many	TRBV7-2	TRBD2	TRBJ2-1	TGTGCCAGCAGCGCACTAGCGGGGGGGCCCGGTGAGCAGTTCTTC	CASSALAGGPGEQFF
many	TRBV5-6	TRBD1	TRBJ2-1	TGTGCCAGCAGCGAACTAGGGACAGCCATCTACAATGAGCAGTTCTTC	CASSELGTAIYNEQFF
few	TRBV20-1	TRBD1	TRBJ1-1	TGCAGTGCTAGAAGGTTTTCAGGGGGCGGAAAGACTGAAGCTTTCTTT	CSARRFSGGGKTEAFF
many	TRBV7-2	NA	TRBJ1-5	TGTGCCAGCGGCCCGGGAATTCCCAATCAGCCCCAGCATTTT	CASGPGIPNQPQHF
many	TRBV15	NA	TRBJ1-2	TGTGCCACCAGCAGAGATCGAAGGTACGATGGCTACACCTTC	CATSRDRRYDGYTF